This T cell receptor (beta chain) appears in the sequencing data of a study of T cell repertoires in cytomegalovirus infection. Between the trimmed V and J ends, which lost 3 bases and 0 bases, there was a span of 4 bases. CDR3 length: 14 residues. Germline CDR1 and CDR2: SGDLS and YYNGEE. The count of this clonotype is one. Its target is unknown. Each CDR3 protein is one row after TCRdb ran MiXCR on the reads. This repertoire shows roughly 990,000 distinct CDR3 sequences, 31% found once; its top ten account for around 15%. The material was cultured CD8+ T cells from PBMCs, obtained from culture after CMV antigen stimulation. This rearrangement joins TRBV9 to TRBJ2-6; no clear D gene. This clonotype was obtained from a human donor in good health (CMV status not recorded). Some clones in this sample may be carry-over from other donors' samples. The CDR3 region is CASSETSGANVLTF. The CDR3 region has the DNA TGTGCCAGCAGCGAGACCTCTGGGGCCAACGTCCTGACTTTC.